The sequence of this T cell receptor (beta chain) was determined in a study of cytomegalovirus exposure and HLA in healthy donors. Study background: HLA-typed donors were the source of some 80 million unique TCRs, which an early data release held.

The V and J ends lost 4 bases and 4 bases respectively, with 13 bases between them. The CDR3 has 14 amino acids. Germline V gene data show CDR1 as ENHRY and CDR2 as SYGVKD. PCR involved 60 Vbeta and 13 Jbeta primers. The assay was immunoSEQ multiplex PCR, and TCRdb's table has in-frame clones only and misses some. Among 97,000 or so clones, 75% to 80% were seen once, and the ten largest hold 8% to 10%. A remark on this clone: Its antigen is currently unknown.

Study-level points and caveats: Later analysis showed TCR association rates varying by HLA locus, highest for DRB1 and lowest for HLA-C. Most CMV-associated TCR beta chains appeared HLA-restricted in a later analysis. Sequencing artifact likely explains a cluster of highly shared sequence variants.

The sequenced sample consisted of PBMCs. The clonotype was recovered from a male donor in good health and CMV-seropositive. V and J are TRBV10-3 and TRBJ2-5; a possible D gene is TRBD2 (6 bases). CDR3 coding DNA: TGTGCCATCAGTGTACCGGCGGGAAGAGAGACCCAGTACTTC. This gives the protein CAISVPAGRETQYF.